These 11 T cell receptor beta chains came from one sample sequenced in a study of T cells in Graves' hyperthyroidism and ophthalmopathy. RNA transcripts were the template for amplifying TCR beta CDR3 regions. Primed by the HTBI set, a first-round RT-PCR was run on the TCR CDR3. TCRdb ran MiXCR on the multiplex PCR reads and lists one entry per CDR3 protein. This table holds 550,000 to 700,000 distinct CDR3 sequences, about 43% found once. The source material was peripheral blood or thyroid tissue (not recorded which). The receptors originated from an adult woman with Graves' disease, either hyperthyroidism or ophthalmopathy (not recorded which).

As to this clonotype: Germline is not matched at one junction end, which may reflect a read error. The J gene is TRBJ2-5, the V gene TRBV15, with 11 bases lining up with TRBD2. Germline CDR1 and CDR2: LNHNV and YYDKDF (reference sequence). The CDR3 is 16 amino acids. The CDR3 loop reads CATSTWGLAEEETQCF. For the CDR3, the DNA is TGCGCCACCAGCACATGGGGACTAGCGGAGGAAGAGACCCAGTGCTTC.

The chain has TRBV15 and TRBJ2-7; 12 bases line up with TRBD2. The V segment lost 4 bases and the J segment 1 base; nucleotides outside the gene matches: 5. CDR1 is LNHNV and CDR2 is YYDKDF in the germline V gene (reference sequence). The CDR3 is 16 residues long. In DNA form, the CDR3 reads TGTGCCACCAGCACCCCCGGGACTAGCGGGTCCTACGAGCAGTACTTC. Protein sequence: CATSTPGTSGSYEQYF. The full variable domain, in which reference TRBV15 and TRBJ2-7 provide the parts outside the CDR3, is DAMVIQNPRYQVTQFGKPVTLSCSQTLNHNVMYWYQQKSSQAPKLLFHYYDKDFNNEADTPDNFQSRRPNTSFCFLDIRSPGLGDTAMYLCATSTPGTSGSYEQYFGPGTRLTVT.

As regards this clonotype: One base away lies a much larger clone, so this may be a sequencing read error. As the CDR3 is not closed by the conserved phenylalanine or tryptophan, this likely results from a read error. The genes are TRBV6-5 and TRBJ1-5; D call uncertain. Trimming stripped 3 bases from V and 4 bases from J, with 10 bases between. This CDR3 contains 14 residues. In germline, CDR1 is MNHEY, CDR2 SVGAGI. This chain's CDR3 is CASSYKQLNQPQHS. CDR3 bases: TGTGCCAGCAGTTATAAACAGCTAAATCAGCCCCAGCATTCT.

This clonotype was seen many times. The chain employs TRBV5-4 and TRBJ2-2; 8 nucleotides line up with TRBD1. V dropped 0 bases and J dropped 7; count of bases not matched to a gene: 5. This CDR3 is built from 15 residues. Germline V gives CDR1 SGHNT, CDR2 YYREEE (reference sequence). CDR3 DNA sequence: TGTGCCAGCAGCTTGGTGTCAGGGGGCTTCGGGGAGCTGTTTTTT. Residues: CASSLVSGGFGELFF.

This clonotype was counted many times. For the CDR3, the DNA is TGCGCCAGCAGCTTGACGGATTACAACACCCCAAATGAAAAACTGTTTTTT. Translated, it gives CASSLTDYNTPNEKLFF. The V gene is TRBV5-1, the J gene TRBJ1-4, with unresolved D. Trimming shortened V by 1 base and J by 5 bases, and 18 bases separated the two germline ends. Germline assignment: CDR1 SGHRS and CDR2 YFSETQ. This CDR3 is 17 amino acids long.

This clonotype came up many times. The chain has TRBV7-2 and TRBJ1-2; tentative D call: TRBD1 (6 bases). Germline CDR1 reads SGHTA; CDR2 reads FQGNSA. This CDR3 has 14 amino acids. V lost 6 bases and J 4 bases, leaving 15 bases between the germline ends. The DNA of the CDR3 is TGTGCCAGCAGATCCCGGGACACGGGCTATGGCTACACCTTC. Translated: CASRSRDTGYGYTF.

The CDR3 DNA reads as TGTGCCAGCAGGGGGACAGGTGCAACTAATGAAAAACTGTTTTTT. This codes for CASRGTGATNEKLFF. The chain uses TRBV2 and TRBJ1-4; TRBD1 matches 8 bases. The CDR3 has 15 amino acids. CDR1 and CDR2 from the germline V gene are SNHLY and FYNNEI. The V and J ends lost 6 bases and 0 bases, in that order; junction bases with no gene match: 3.

This clonotype was recorded many times. A read error may account for a junction end that differs from germline. V gene TRBV5-1 combines with J gene TRBJ1-2; 9 bases line up with TRBD1. Germline V gene sequence: CDR1 SGHRS, CDR2 YFSETQ. The CDR3 is made up of 15 amino acids. The CDR3 DNA reads as TGCGCCAGCAACTTGTTCGGACAGGGGAACTATGGCTACACCTTC. It translates to CASNLFGQGNYGYTF.

CDR3 sequence (DNA): TGTGCCAGCAGTGGCGGGGACAGCGGCTACACCTTC. Amino acids: CASSGGDSGYTF. V gene TRBV6-1 combines with J gene TRBJ1-2; TRBD1 agrees at 7 bases. CDR3 size: 12 residues. J gave up 8 bases and V 4 bases, and 4 bases lay outside the gene matches. The germline V gene encodes CDR1 MNHNS and CDR2 SASEGT.

J is TRBJ1-2 and V is TRBV25-1; the D is unclear. CDR3 length equals 16 residues. The germline gives CDR1 MGHDK, CDR2 SYGVNS. The V gene lost 3 bases and the J gene lost 5 bases, with 19 bases spanning the gap. CDR3: CASSDPGGMEVYGYTF. As DNA, the CDR3 is TGTGCCAGCAGTGACCCTGGCGGCATGGAGGTATATGGCTACACCTTC.

This clonotype was seen just once. One junction end does not reproduce the germline sequence, and a read error may be involved. This chain uses TRBV11-2 with TRBJ2-7; 8 nucleotides line up with TRBD1. From germline, CDR1 is SGHAT and CDR2 FQNNGV. This CDR3 region has 16 residues. CDR3 DNA sequence: TGTACCAGCAGCTTAGTCCCAGGGGGCTCCACCTACGAGCAGTACTTC. This encodes CTSSLVPGGSTYEQYF. The variable domain in full, with the rest retrieved from reference TRBV11-2 and TRBJ2-7, is EAGVAQSPRYKIIEKRQSVAFWCNPISGHATLYWYQQILGQGPKLLIQFQNNGVVDDSQLPKDRFSAERLKGVDSTLKIQPAKLEDSAVYLCTSSLVPGGSTYEQYFGPGTRLTVT.